Presented here are 23 T cell receptor beta chains from one specimen sequenced in a study of stem cell transplantation in POMP-related autoinflammatory disease. Clones were read by immunoSEQ multiplex PCR, and TCRdb kept only the in-frame ones, dropping some. The table has thousands of clones, about 91% seen once. This specimen was CD4+ follicular helper T cells (Tfh) from PBMCs, taken after stem cell transplantation. These receptors were obtained from a human patient with POMP-related autoinflammation and immune dysregulation (PRAID). Some T cells may possibly be graft donor cells.

In its sample, this clone was seen a few times. The rearrangement uses TRBV5-1 and TRBJ1-4; tentative D call: TRBD1 (5 bases). CDR3 length equals 13 residues. V lost 5 bases to trimming and J lost 6 bases, with 11 bases between them. Germline V gene data show CDR1 as SGHRS and CDR2 as YFSETQ. This CDR3 is CASRPGTDEKLFF. CDR3 coding DNA: TGCGCCAGCAGGCCCGGGACCGATGAAAAACTGTTTTTT.

The chain has TRBV5-4 and TRBJ1-1; D unresolved. V was trimmed by 5 bases and J by 4 bases, leaving 18 bases between them. The CDR3 runs 15 residues. Germline V gene sequence: CDR1 SGHNT, CDR2 YYREEE (reference sequence). The CDR3 here is CASSNGVSSGTEAFF. In DNA form, the CDR3 reads TGTGCCAGCAGTAATGGGGTATCTTCGGGCACTGAAGCTTTCTTT.

The gene calls are TRBV2 and TRBJ1-5, with D tentatively TRBD1 (5 bases). Germline lookup yields CDR1 SNHLY and CDR2 FYNNEI. The CDR3 spans 14 residues. V lost 2 bases and J lost 5, with 10 bases in between. The CDR3 coding sequence is TGTGCCAGCAGTGAAACAGGCTCCTATCAGCCCCAGCATTTT. Translated: CASSETGSYQPQHF.

This chain uses TRBV24-1 with TRBJ2-3; TRBD2 might be the D (6 bases). Germline CDR1 KGHDR, CDR2 SFDVKD. This CDR3 is built from 12 residues. CDR3 DNA: TGTGTCGCGGCTAGCGCTACTCTTACGCAGTATTTT. The encoded protein is CVAASATLTQYF.

The chain has TRBV5-1 and TRBJ2-5; TRBD2 matches 12 bases. Germline V gene sequence: CDR1 SGHRS, CDR2 YFSETQ. Trimming took 0 bases from V and 5 from J; bases not matched to a gene: 8. There are 17 residues in the CDR3. CDR3 region: CASSLGELAGGLETQYF. The CDR3 nucleotides are TGCGCCAGCAGCTTGGGGGAACTAGCGGGAGGTTTGGAGACCCAGTACTTC.

The rearrangement uses TRBV2 and TRBJ2-1; D is tentatively TRBD1 or TRBD2 (5 bases each). From germline, CDR1 is SNHLY and CDR2 FYNNEI. The CDR3 covers 13 residues. V lost 8 bases and J 0 bases, leaving 8 bases between the germline ends. The CDR3 is CASQGDSYNEQFF. Here the CDR3 DNA reads TGTGCCAGCCAGGGAGACTCCTACAATGAGCAGTTCTTC.

The V call is TRBV7-9, the J call TRBJ2-1, with 10 bases matching TRBD2. Germline V gene data show CDR1 as SEHNR and CDR2 as FQNEAQ (reference sequence). J gave up 6 bases and V 5 bases, and 10 bases lay outside the gene matches. This CDR3 comprises 16 residues. CDR3 sequence reads: CASSAVLAGAFNEQFF. The CDR3, as DNA: TGTGCCAGCAGCGCCGTCCTAGCGGGGGCCTTCAATGAGCAGTTCTTC.

This clone was seen a few times. The V and J genes are TRBV3-1 (or the pseudogene TRBV3-2) and TRBJ2-2, with D tentatively TRBD1 or TRBD2 (5 bases each). Germline CDR1 is LGHDT and CDR2 is YNNKEL (reference sequence). Trimming cost V 4 bases and J 6 bases, with 18 bases left between them. The CDR3 consists of 16 residues. CDR3 protein: CASSPQADMSAGELFF. CDR3 nucleotides: TGTGCCAGCAGCCCCCAAGCGGACATGTCGGCCGGGGAGCTGTTTTTT.

In this sample, this clone turned up once. The chain carries TRBV28 and TRBJ2-2; D gene unclear. The ends were cut back, 7 bases at V and 2 bases at J, with 11 bases in the middle. There are 14 residues in the CDR3. Looked up from germline, CDR1 is MDHEN and CDR2 is SYDVKM. The CDR3 DNA follows: TGTGCCAGCACCCCAACACAAAACACCGGGGAGCTGTTTTTT. This sequence encodes CASTPTQNTGELFF.

V gene TRBV7-8 combines with J gene TRBJ2-3; 8 positions agree with TRBD2. J was trimmed by 0 bases and V by 5 bases; bases with no gene match: 4. CDR3 length equals 15 residues. CDR1 and CDR2 from the germline V gene are SGHVS and FQNEAQ. The CDR3 spells CASSRTGGSTDTQYF. The CDR3 bases are TGTGCCAGCAGCAGGACGGGGGGGAGCACAGATACGCAGTATTTT.

This chain uses TRBV5-1 with TRBJ2-3; 8 bases match TRBD2. This CDR3 contains 16 residues. The V gene's germline CDR1 is SGHRS and CDR2 YFSETQ. The V gene end was trimmed by 6 bases and the J gene end by 2 bases; junction bases not matched to a gene: 11. The CDR3 protein is CASTRSSGSPTDTQYF. In DNA, the CDR3 is TGCGCCAGCACCCGCTCGAGCGGGAGCCCCACAGATACGCAGTATTTT.

The chain combines TRBV4-2 with TRBJ1-2; tentative D call: TRBD1 (6 bases). V was trimmed by 7 bases and J by 2 bases, leaving 11 bases between them. Germline V gene lookup returns CDR1 LGHNA and CDR2 YNFKEQ. The CDR3 has 13 residues. CDR3 sequence: CASKAGENYGYTF. CDR3 DNA: TGTGCCAGCAAGGCAGGGGAGAACTATGGCTACACCTTC.

The chain recombines TRBV11-2 with TRBJ2-7; 12 nucleotides match TRBD2. The germline gives CDR1 SGHAT, CDR2 FQNNGV. This CDR3 has 15 amino acids. Germline trimming cut 6 bases from V and 3 bases from J; bases unmatched to any gene: 6. Here the CDR3 reads CASRAGLAGNYEQYF. The CDR3 nucleotides read TGTGCCAGCAGAGCCGGACTAGCGGGAAACTACGAGCAGTACTTC.

The chain links TRBV5-1 to TRBJ1-6, with D uncertain. Germline V lookup: CDR1 SGHRS, CDR2 YFSETQ. This CDR3 has 13 amino acids. The V end was cut by 0 bases, the J end by 7 bases, with 5 bases between. CDR3 DNA sequence: TGCGCCAGCAGCTTGGAACGGAATTCACCCCTCCACTTT. Translated: CASSLERNSPLHF.

The CDR3 DNA reads TGTGCCAGTATTTGGACTAGCGGGTTCTCCTACGAGCAGTACTTC. Amino acids: CASIWTSGFSYEQYF. The chain joins TRBV19 to TRBJ2-7; 11 bases match TRBD2. Germline loops: CDR1 LNHDA, CDR2 SQIVND (reference sequence). CDR3 size: 15 residues. Trimming at V came to 7 bases and at J to 0 bases, leaving 5 bases not matched to a gene.

The CDR3 nucleotides are TGTGCCAGCGAAGGACAGGCAGCTAACTATGGCTACACCTTC. It encodes CASEGQAANYGYTF. J is TRBJ1-2 and V is TRBV28, with 7 bases matching TRBD1. The CDR3 loop spans 14 amino acids. Per germline, CDR1 MDHEN and CDR2 SYDVKM. The V segment lost 8 bases and the J segment 0 bases; nucleotides outside the gene matches: 6.

CDR3 sequence (DNA): TGTGCCAGCAGTTATGGGAATGGCTACACCTTC. Translated, it gives CASSYGNGYTF. The chain recombines TRBV6-1 with TRBJ1-2, with no clear D. Between the trimmed V and J ends, which lost 5 bases and 6 bases, there was a span of 7 bases. The CDR3 is 11 amino acids. The V gene's germline CDR1 is MNHNS and CDR2 SASEGT.

This clone was recorded a few times. A read error may account for a junction end that differs from germline. The CDR3: CASSIMGRGYTF. CDR3 coding DNA: TGTGCCAGCAGTATCATGGGGCGAGGCTACACCTTC. The J gene is TRBJ1-2, the V gene TRBV19; maybe TRBD1 (5 bases). CDR3 length equals 12 residues. Germline lookup yields CDR1 LNHDA and CDR2 SQIVND (reference sequence).

The gene calls are TRBV5-1 and TRBJ2-2; D is possibly TRBD1 (6 bases). There are 18 residues in the CDR3. V lost 4 bases to trimming and J lost 2 bases, with 21 bases between them. Looked up from germline, CDR1 is SGHRS and CDR2 is YFSETQ. The CDR3 protein is CASSLVPPGTPNTGELFF. In DNA form, the CDR3 reads TGCGCCAGCAGCCTAGTCCCCCCCGGGACACCCAACACCGGGGAGCTGTTTTTT.

This clone appeared a few times. The V and J genes are TRBV5-4 and TRBJ1-6; 10 bases map to TRBD1. With V trimmed by 3 bases and J by 7 bases, 7 bases remained unmatched. Germline V gene data show CDR1 as SGHNT and CDR2 as YYREEE (reference sequence). The CDR3 is 16 amino acids. Here the CDR3 DNA reads TGTGCCAGCAGCTCCCCGGGACAGGGGACGAATTCACCCCTCCACTTT. Translating gives CASSSPGQGTNSPLHF.

This clone was picked up one time. This chain links TRBV10-3 with TRBJ1-2, with 8 positions matching TRBD1. Germline assignment: CDR1 ENHRY and CDR2 SYGVKD. Unmatched junction bases numbered 5, after V lost 3 bases and J lost 8 bases. This CDR3 comprises 13 residues. Written as DNA, the CDR3 is TGTGCCATCAGTGACAGGGGGCTGAAAGGCTACACCTTC. This encodes CAISDRGLKGYTF.

CDR3: CASSLAGQGTEAFF. CDR3 sequence (DNA): TGTGCCAGCAGCTTAGCAGGACAGGGAACTGAAGCTTTCTTT. The genes are TRBV7-2 and TRBJ1-1; 8 bases align to TRBD1. Germline CDR1 and CDR2: SGHTA and FQGNSA. This CDR3 spans 14 amino acids. With 0 bases clipped from V and 5 bases from J, the junction kept 2 bases outside the gene matches.

This clone was detected once. The chain employs TRBV30 and TRBJ2-7, with 7 nucleotides matching TRBD2. Trimming took 2 bases from V and 1 from J; bases not matched to a gene: 5. Germline assignment: CDR1 GTSNPN and CDR2 SVGIG (reference sequence). The CDR3 runs to 14 residues. In DNA form, the CDR3 reads TGTGCCTGGAGTCGGGGGGTGGCTTCCTACGAGCAGTACGTC. This sequence encodes CAWSRGVASYEQYV.